This is a list of T cell receptor beta chains from one sample in a study of OX40 agonist ivuxolimab in advanced cancers. Sequenced by immunoSEQ multiplex PCR; TCRdb stores in-frame clones only, minus some. The repertoire consists of about 79,000 clones, with approximately 80% occurring once and the leading ten covering around 0.51%. This material consisted of CD4+ or CD8+ T cells sorted from blood, taken in a trial of the OX40 agonist ivuxolimab. The receptor set was obtained from an adult with an advanced solid tumor such as melanoma, head and neck, liver or kidney cancer. Each CDR3 is given without its conserved first and last residue. A D gene is named only where the DNA matches it firmly.

d_call cdr3_length j_call v_call cdr3_aa
. 11 TRBJ1-2 TRBV19 ASSIGPSYGYT
. 12 TRBJ2-3 TRBV14 ASSQDPVQDTQY
. 13 TRBJ2-5 TRBV19 ASSRRTDTMETQY
TRBD1 14 TRBJ2-5 TRBV5-1 ASSSRGQGVLETQY
TRBD1 12 TRBJ1-2 TRBV18 ASSPRTGDYGYT
TRBD2 12 TRBJ2-2 TRBV7-2 AGSSGGGTGELF
TRBD2 13 TRBJ2-3 TRBV5-1 ASREGSGGTDTQY
. 12 TRBJ2-3 TRBV19 ASSSRTGTDTQY
TRBD2 11 TRBJ2-5 TRBV7-8 ASNPGGAETQY
. 14 TRBJ2-5 TRBV9 ASSVATIGGVETQY
. 11 TRBJ1-2 TRBV5-4 ASSLSTDYGYT
TRBD1 12 TRBJ2-7 TRBV6-1 ASSNRGLSYEQY
TRBD1 12 TRBJ2-7 TRBV5-1 ASSLLTGDDEQY
. 11 TRBJ2-5 TRBV7-8 ASSHRGGETQY
. 10 TRBJ1-1 TRBV5-6 ASSLMGSKAF
. 11 TRBJ1-1 TRBV28 ASSLKSEGKAF
. 10 TRBJ2-1 TRBV7-8 ASSSPLAEQF
. 13 TRBJ2-7 TRBV6-6 ASSLPGLPSYEQY
TRBD1 13 TRBJ2-7 TRBV6-6 ASSHSGTGTHEQY
TRBD1 13 TRBJ1-4 TRBV5-6 ASSRQGTTNEKLF
. 15 TRBJ2-1 TRBV5-6 ASSRLIDRTSYNEQF
TRBD2 14 TRBJ2-3 TRBV6-6 ASSGPTSGSGDTQY
. 12 TRBJ1-3 TRBV4-3 ASSQDWTGNTIY
. 12 TRBJ2-3 TRBV7-2 ASSANRGTDTQY
TRBD1 12 TRBJ1-1 TRBV27 ASSKGAVNTEAF
. 14 TRBJ2-7 TRBV6-5 ASSWRAGASSYEQY
TRBD2 12 TRBJ2-1 TRBV7-8 ASSAGGVRFEQF
TRBD2 13 TRBJ2-7 TRBV28 ASSFLTGGRTEQY
TRBD1 13 TRBJ1-1 TRBV19 ASSPRTGLGTEAF
. 12 TRBJ1-2 TRBV19 ASRPSGWSYGYT
. 10 TRBJ1-3 TRBV30 AWSGGGNTIY
. 14 TRBJ2-5 TRBV4-3 ASSQVYGSVVETRY
. 9 TRBJ2-7 TRBV6-6 ASQRGYEQY
TRBD1 14 TRBJ2-7 TRBV7-9 ASSLGPGQGGYEQY
. 13 TRBJ2-4 TRBV19 ASSINSLAKNIQY
. 11 TRBJ1-1 TRBV7-2 ASSAHLNTEAF
. 13 TRBJ1-4 TRBV5-6 ASGLWGLKERKLF
. 10 TRBJ1-2 TRBV5-1 ASSTGVYGYT
. 10 TRBJ1-2 TRBV5-1 ASSLGRNDYT
. 13 TRBJ2-1 TRBV7-3 ASSAQTLSGNEQF
. 13 TRBJ1-2 TRBV6-5 ASSYQSGPDGGYT
TRBD1 12 TRBJ2-7 TRBV11-2 ASSPDRGTYEQY
. 10 TRBJ1-5 TRBV19 ASRDGSQPQH
. 12 TRBJ1-5 TRBV30 AWSVGARNQPQH
TRBD1 13 TRBJ1-1 TRBV28 ASSSTGRGWTEAF
TRBD1 14 TRBJ2-2 TRBV28 ASSLQGAGGTGELF
TRBD2 14 TRBJ2-7 TRBV6-5 ASSYSIYREAYEQY